The 25 T cell receptor beta chains given below trace back to one sample, sequenced in a study of PD-L1 blockade in urothelial cancer. Sequencing was performed with immunoSEQ multiplex PCR; in TCRdb, only in-frame clones are kept and a portion is missing. The top ten hold 13% to 15% of the sample, which has 30,000 to 40,000 clones, around four fifths seen once. Time point given: pretreatment peripheral blood. Sequencing was performed on PBMCs, taken around atezolizumab (anti-PD-L1) treatment. All receptors come from a man at least 80 years old with urothelial cancer.

This clone appeared a few times. The DNA of the CDR3 is TGTGCCTGGAGTTTTACAGGGATAGGGGAGCTGTTTTTT. Translating it yields CAWSFTGIGELFF. The chain joins TRBV30 to TRBJ2-2; weak D call: TRBD1 (6 bases). The CDR3 covers 13 residues. V was clipped by 2 bases and J by 8 bases, with 12 bases between them. The germline gives CDR1 GTSNPN, CDR2 SVGIG (reference sequence).

V gene TRBV9 combines with J gene TRBJ1-3; the D is unclear. The germline V gene encodes CDR1 SGDLS and CDR2 YYNGEE. CDR3 length: 12 residues. Trimming cost V 4 bases and J 0 bases, with 2 bases left between them. In nucleotides, the CDR3 is TGTGCCAGCAGCCGCTCTGGAAACACCATATATTTT. The encoded protein is CASSRSGNTIYF.

The chain carries TRBV30 and TRBJ2-1; 9 nucleotides agree with TRBD2. After removal of 4 bases from V and 7 bases from J, the junction contained 8 bases not matched to a gene. The CDR3 runs to 14 residues. The germline V gene has CDR1 GTSNPN and CDR2 SVGIG (reference sequence). In DNA, the CDR3 is TGTGCCTGGAAGGGATTAGCGGGAGAGAATGAGCAGTTCTTC. Translation gives CAWKGLAGENEQFF.

This sequence joins TRBV5-1 and TRBJ2-6; weak D call: TRBD2 (6 bases). In germline, CDR1 is SGHRS, CDR2 YFSETQ. The germline V and J ends were trimmed by 6 bases and 0 bases, with 10 bases remaining between them. The CDR3 runs 15 residues. The CDR3: CASKEGRSGANVLTF. DNA of the CDR3: TGCGCCAGCAAGGAGGGGCGCTCTGGGGCCAACGTCCTGACTTTC.

The rearrangement links TRBV7-6 to TRBJ2-3; 14 bases fit TRBD2. The germline gives CDR1 SGHVS, CDR2 FNYEAQ. With 3 bases clipped from V and 4 bases from J, the junction kept 9 bases outside the gene matches. The CDR3 extends over 18 amino acids. The CDR3 spells CASSLQTSGRAFADTQYF. CDR3 bases: TGTGCCAGCAGCTTGCAGACTAGCGGGAGGGCCTTCGCAGATACGCAGTATTTT.

This clone has only one observation. The chain recombines TRBV9 with TRBJ1-3; 7 bases fit TRBD1. Germline CDR1 SGDLS, CDR2 YYNGEE. The CDR3 runs 16 residues. With V trimmed by 3 bases and J by 1 base, 7 bases remained unmatched. CDR3 region: CASSETQGWSGNTIYF. The CDR3 DNA sequence: TGTGCCAGCAGCGAAACACAGGGGTGGTCTGGAAACACCATATATTTT.

J is TRBJ1-5 and V is TRBV7-8; 8 bases are shared with TRBD1. Germline assignment: CDR1 SGHVS and CDR2 FQNEAQ. V dropped 3 bases and J dropped 3; count of bases not matched to a gene: 4. The CDR3 covers 15 residues. The CDR3 sequence: CASSLRTGSNQPQHF. The CDR3 DNA is TGTGCCAGCAGCTTGAGGACAGGGTCCAATCAGCCCCAGCATTTT.

The chain carries TRBV7-9 and TRBJ2-5; no reliable D call. The CDR3 contains 11 residues. Germline lookup yields CDR1 SEHNR and CDR2 FQNEAQ (reference sequence). V lost 3 bases and J lost 4, with 3 bases in between. CDR3 nucleotides: TGTGCCAGCAGCTTGGCAGAGACCCAGTACTTC. Protein sequence: CASSLAETQYF.

The chain has TRBV12-5 and TRBJ2-5, with 7 bases lining up with TRBD1. Germline V gives CDR1 LGHNT, CDR2 FRNRAP. V lost 6 bases to trimming and J lost 2 bases; unmatched junction nucleotides: 6. The CDR3 is made up of 14 amino acids. CDR3 region: CASGSGTAQETQYF. The DNA of the CDR3 is TGTGCTAGTGGATCCGGGACAGCGCAAGAGACCCAGTACTTC.

The CDR3 sequence is CASSVAGAIAQYF. DNA for the CDR3: TGTGCCAGCAGCGTAGCTGGAGCGATTGCGCAGTATTTT. This chain joins TRBV9 and TRBJ2-3; unclear D gene. CDR1 and CDR2 from the germline V gene are SGDLS and YYNGEE. The germline V and J ends were trimmed by 0 bases and 10 bases, with 12 bases remaining between them. The CDR3 consists of 13 residues.

V is TRBV5-1 and J is TRBJ2-2; TRBD2 agrees at 11 bases. Germline CDR1 and CDR2: SGHRS and YFSETQ. V shed 3 bases and J 6 bases; nucleotides not matched to a gene: 10. The CDR3 loop spans 17 amino acids. The CDR3 spells CASSWPSGRPPPGELFF. CDR3 in DNA: TGCGCCAGCAGCTGGCCTAGCGGGAGGCCCCCCCCCGGGGAGCTGTTTTTT.

This clone was detected only once. The chain has TRBV7-8 and TRBJ2-1; 10 bases map to TRBD2. From germline, CDR1 is SGHVS and CDR2 FQNEAQ. J gave up 3 bases and V 1 base, and 3 bases lay outside the gene matches. CDR3 length: 16 amino acids. Here the CDR3 reads CASSLGTSGNYNEQFF. As DNA, the CDR3 is TGTGCCAGCAGCTTAGGGACTAGCGGAAACTACAATGAGCAGTTCTTC.

The V gene is TRBV7-6, the J gene TRBJ1-1; D is possibly TRBD1 (6 bases). The CDR3 consists of 15 residues. V was clipped by 5 bases and J by 0 bases, with 13 bases between them. Germline V lookup: CDR1 SGHVS, CDR2 FNYEAQ. CDR3 DNA: TGTGCCAGCAGCCCTCAAGACAGGATGAACACTGAAGCTTTCTTT. This gives the protein CASSPQDRMNTEAFF.

CDR3 coding DNA: TGTGCCTGGAGTGGGGGCCGGCGGGAAAAACTGTTTTTT. Translation: CAWSGGRREKLFF. This chain joins TRBV30 and TRBJ1-4, with D tentatively TRBD1 (5 bases). The CDR3 has 13 residues. CDR1 is GTSNPN and CDR2 is SVGIG in the germline V gene (reference sequence). Trimming removed 1 base from V and 8 bases from J, with 11 bases in between.

V is TRBV15 and J is TRBJ2-7; D may be TRBD1 (5 bases). Trimming cost V 1 base and J 4 bases, with 14 bases left between them. This CDR3 is built from 15 residues. Germline lookup yields CDR1 LNHNV and CDR2 YYDKDF (reference sequence). CDR3 amino acids: CATSRVAGQLYEQYF. The CDR3, as DNA: TGTGCCACCAGCAGAGTGGCCGGACAACTTTACGAGCAGTACTTC.

This rearrangement joins TRBV2 to TRBJ2-3; 7 bases line up with TRBD1. Trimming at V came to 10 bases and at J to 3 bases, leaving 10 bases not matched to a gene. The CDR3 extends over 14 amino acids. Germline-derived CDR1 and CDR2 are SNHLY and FYNNEI. CDR3 nucleotides: TGTGCCATACAGAGACAGGGATGGACAGATACGCAGTATTTT. Protein: CAIQRQGWTDTQYF.

The chain carries TRBV30 and TRBJ2-2; D possibly corresponds to TRBD2 (6 bases). CDR3 length equals 14 residues. Germline V gene lookup returns CDR1 GTSNPN and CDR2 SVGIG (reference sequence). Trimming cost V 1 base and J 5 bases, with 11 bases left between them. The CDR3 here is CAWSGGRGTGELFF. The CDR3 DNA reads as TGTGCCTGGAGTGGGGGACGGGGGACCGGGGAGCTGTTTTTT.

The J gene is TRBJ1-5, the V gene TRBV6-5, with a tentative D call TRBD1 (6 bases). CDR1 MNHEY and CDR2 SVGAGI come from the germline V gene. This CDR3 is built from 13 residues. Deletions cut 6 bases from V and 6 bases from J, with 12 bases between. CDR3 loop: CASRGGARQPQHF. CDR3 bases: TGTGCCAGCAGGGGGGGGGCGCGTCAGCCCCAGCATTTT.

The chain joins TRBV19 to TRBJ2-7; maybe TRBD1 (5 bases). Between the trimmed V and J ends, which lost 1 base and 3 bases, there was a span of 10 bases. Germline CDR1 reads LNHDA; CDR2 reads SQIVND (reference sequence). This CDR3 spans 14 amino acids. CDR3 sequence reads: CASSIAGQLYEQYF. In DNA, the CDR3 is TGTGCCAGTAGTATAGCTGGACAACTCTACGAGCAGTACTTC.

A single count supports this clone. CDR3 sequence reads: CASSLGRELYEQYF. CDR3 nucleotide sequence: TGCGCCAGCAGCTTGGGTCGGGAACTCTACGAGCAGTACTTC. The V gene is TRBV5-1, the J gene TRBJ2-7; maybe TRBD2 (5 bases). This CDR3 comprises 14 residues. The V end was cut by 0 bases, the J end by 3 bases, with 10 bases between. Germline V lookup: CDR1 SGHRS, CDR2 YFSETQ.

V and J are TRBV19 and TRBJ2-7; TRBD1 is a possible D gene (6 bases). V was pared by 4 bases and J by 4 bases, with 14 bases between. CDR1 and CDR2 from the germline V gene are LNHDA and SQIVND (reference sequence). There are 14 residues in the CDR3. As DNA, the CDR3 is TGTGCCAGTAGTACGGACAGTTTCGGGTACGAGCAGTACTTC. This sequence encodes CASSTDSFGYEQYF.

This chain links TRBV5-1 with TRBJ1-2; D is unresolved. From germline, CDR1 is SGHRS and CDR2 YFSETQ. The V gene lost 1 base and the J gene lost 7 bases, with 17 bases spanning the gap. This CDR3 has 15 amino acids. In DNA, the CDR3 is TGCGCCAGCAGCTTGTCAGGCCGCTATGAGGGTGGCTACACCTTC. Translated: CASSLSGRYEGGYTF.

This clone was observed a few times. This rearrangement joins TRBV27 to TRBJ2-1, with 9 bases lining up with TRBD2. J gave up 0 bases and V 6 bases, and 15 bases lay outside the gene matches. This CDR3 region has 19 residues. From germline, CDR1 is MNHEY and CDR2 SMNVEV (reference sequence). In DNA form, the CDR3 reads TGTGCCAGCAGCCGGTGGACTAGCGAGACCTCTTACTCCTACAATGAGCAGTTCTTC. Translation gives CASSRWTSETSYSYNEQFF.

J is TRBJ2-7 and V is TRBV28, with 9 bases matching TRBD1. The V segment lost 5 bases and the J segment 2 bases; nucleotides outside the gene matches: 7. This CDR3 has 15 residues. From germline, CDR1 is MDHEN and CDR2 SYDVKM. CDR3 nucleotide sequence: TGTGCCAGCAGTACTCCGGGACAGGGCCCCTACGAGCAGTACTTC. This sequence encodes CASSTPGQGPYEQYF. Combining the CDR3 with reference TRBV28 and TRBJ2-7 gives the whole variable domain DVKVTQSSRYLVKRTGEKVFLECVQDMDHENMFWYRQDPGLGLRLIYFSYDVKMKEKGDIPEGYSVSREKKERFSLILESASTNQTSMYLCASSTPGQGPYEQYFGPGTRLTVT.

V gene TRBV2 combines with J gene TRBJ2-5, with TRBD2 matching 13 bases. The CDR3 contains 14 residues. J gave up 4 bases and V 4 bases, and 0 bases lay outside the gene matches. Per the germline V gene, CDR1 is SNHLY and CDR2 is FYNNEI. Here the CDR3 reads CASSGLAGGETQYF. For the CDR3, the DNA is TGTGCCAGCAGTGGACTAGCGGGAGGAGAGACCCAGTACTTC.